This T cell receptor beta chain was observed in a study of cytomegalovirus exposure and HLA in healthy donors. Study-wide points: Researchers catalogued approximately 160 TCR beta chains as cytomegalovirus-associated.

Per germline, CDR1 SGHVS and CDR2 FNYEAQ. After removal of 1 base from V and 3 bases from J, the junction contained 7 bases not matched to a gene. The CDR3 has 17 amino acids. Of note for this clone: Its cognate antigen is unknown.

PCR amplification relied on 60 Vbeta primers (plus 13 Jbeta primers). Assay: immunoSEQ multiplex PCR; the TCRdb copy retains only in-frame clones and omits some. The table includes about 170,000 clones, 65% to 85% detected once. The V and J genes are TRBV7-6 and TRBJ1-4; 8 bases are a match to TRBD1. Sequenced: PBMCs. The receptor was isolated from a boy younger than 10 in good health and CMV-seronegative. CDR3 region: CASSLEIAGGPNEKLFF. The CDR3 DNA reads TGTGCCAGCAGCTTAGAGATTGCAGGGGGCCCTAATGAAAAACTGTTTTTT.